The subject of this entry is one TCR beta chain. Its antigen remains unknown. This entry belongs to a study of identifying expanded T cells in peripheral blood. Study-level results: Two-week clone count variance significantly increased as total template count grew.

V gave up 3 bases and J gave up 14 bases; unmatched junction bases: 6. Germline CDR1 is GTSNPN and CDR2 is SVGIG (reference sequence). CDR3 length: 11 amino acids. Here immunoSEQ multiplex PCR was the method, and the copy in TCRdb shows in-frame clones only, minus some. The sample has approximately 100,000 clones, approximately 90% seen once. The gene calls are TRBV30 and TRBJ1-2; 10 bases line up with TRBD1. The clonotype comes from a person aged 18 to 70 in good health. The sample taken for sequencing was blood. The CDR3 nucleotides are TGTGCCTGGAGGGACAGGGGGAAGGAAACCTTC. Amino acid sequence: CAWRDRGKETF.